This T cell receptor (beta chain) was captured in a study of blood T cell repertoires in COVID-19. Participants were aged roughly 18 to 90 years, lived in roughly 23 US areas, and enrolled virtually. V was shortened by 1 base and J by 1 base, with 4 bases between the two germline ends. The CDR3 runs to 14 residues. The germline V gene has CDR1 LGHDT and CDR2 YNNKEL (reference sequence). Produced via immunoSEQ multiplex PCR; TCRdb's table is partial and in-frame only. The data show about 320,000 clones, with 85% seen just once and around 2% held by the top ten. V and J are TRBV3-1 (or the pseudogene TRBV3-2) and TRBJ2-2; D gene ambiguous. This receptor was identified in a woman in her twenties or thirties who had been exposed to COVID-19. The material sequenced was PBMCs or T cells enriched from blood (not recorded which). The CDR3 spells CASSQGQNTGELFF. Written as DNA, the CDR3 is TGTGCCAGCAGCCAAGGTCAGAACACCGGGGAGCTGTTTTTT.